The 25 T cell receptor beta chains below all came from one sample that was sequenced in a study of control samples from healthy donors and cancer patients. Method: immunoSEQ multiplex PCR; TCRdb's copy keeps in-frame clones and lacks some. The data show 150,000 or so clones, with under 95% seen just once and around 7.3% held by the top ten. The sample comprised blood. The source of these receptors is a young man in good health.

This rearrangement joins TRBV28 to TRBJ1-1, with D perhaps TRBD1 (5 bases). V gave up 5 bases and J gave up 2 bases, with 9 bases separating them. The V gene's germline CDR1 is MDHEN and CDR2 SYDVKM. The CDR3 consists of 13 residues. The CDR3 loop is CASSMRDNTEAFF. CDR3 DNA sequence: TGTGCCAGCAGTATGCGGGACAACACTGAAGCTTTCTTT. The whole variable domain, filled in from reference TRBV28 and TRBJ1-1, reads DVKVTQSSRYLVKRTGEKVFLECVQDMDHENMFWYRQDPGLGLRLIYFSYDVKMKEKGDIPEGYSVSREKKERFSLILESASTNQTSMYLCASSMRDNTEAFFGQGTRLTVV.

This clone came up a few times. The rearrangement uses TRBV3-1 (or the pseudogene TRBV3-2) and TRBJ1-5; no clear D. The germline V gene has CDR1 LGHDT and CDR2 YNNKEL (reference sequence). The CDR3 is made up of 13 amino acids. With 1 base removed from V and 3 bases from J, the gap between germline ends came to 4 bases. The CDR3 DNA is TGTGCCAGCAGCCAAGCGGACAATCAGCCCCAGCATTTT. Translating gives CASSQADNQPQHF.

This chain's CDR3 is CAISEQPGTGDEQYF. The CDR3 coding sequence is TGTGCCATCAGTGAGCAACCCGGGACAGGGGACGAGCAGTACTTC. J is TRBJ2-7 and V is TRBV10-3, with 10 nucleotides matching TRBD1. Germline assignment: CDR1 ENHRY and CDR2 SYGVKD. V gave up 2 bases and J gave up 5 bases; unmatched junction bases: 6. This CDR3 region has 15 residues.

The chain carries TRBV6-5 and TRBJ2-7, with D possibly matching TRBD2 (6 bases). The germline V gene encodes CDR1 MNHEY and CDR2 SVGAGI. V lost 5 bases and J lost 0, with 14 bases in between. The CDR3 extends over 15 amino acids. DNA for the CDR3: TGTGCCAGCAGTAGGGACTGGCAAGCCTCCTACGAGCAGTACTTC. Its translation is CASSRDWQASYEQYF.

The chain combines TRBV21-1 with TRBJ1-6. TRBV21-1 is described as a pseudogene. This CDR3 contains 18 residues. CDR3 loop: CASRAEAVGSSYNSPLHF. The CDR3 DNA sequence: TGTGCCAGCCGCGCTGAGGCGGTAGGGAGCTCCTATAATTCACCCCTCCACTTT.

This clone was seen a single time. The chain recombines TRBV5-4 with TRBJ2-1; TRBD2 matches 11 bases. V lost 3 bases to trimming and J lost 3 bases; unmatched junction nucleotides: 5. CDR1 and CDR2 from the germline V gene are SGHNT and YYREEE (reference sequence). The CDR3 loop spans 16 amino acids. CDR3 coding DNA: TGTGCCAGCAGCTCCCGACTAGCGGGGAACTACAATGAGCAGTTCTTC. This codes for CASSSRLAGNYNEQFF.

The gene calls are TRBV7-9 and TRBJ1-6, with D hard to call. Trimming shortened V by 5 bases and J by 7 bases, and 15 bases separated the two germline ends. Germline V lookup: CDR1 SEHNR, CDR2 FQNEAQ (reference sequence). This CDR3 has 15 amino acids. The CDR3 here is CASSQEGSPNSPLHF. CDR3 sequence (DNA): TGTGCCAGCAGCCAGGAGGGATCCCCGAATTCACCCCTCCACTTT.

The chain carries TRBV7-3 and TRBJ2-5; 7 bases are shared with TRBD1. The CDR3 has 13 residues. The V gene end was trimmed by 5 bases and the J gene end by 5 bases; junction bases not matched to a gene: 5. Germline V lookup: CDR1 SGHTA, CDR2 FQGTGA. CDR3 sequence reads: CASSEGARETQYF. Here the CDR3 DNA reads TGTGCCAGCAGCGAGGGGGCGAGGGAGACCCAGTACTTC.

CDR3 residues: CASSQTQDGDTQYF. The CDR3 DNA is TGTGCCAGCAGCCAAACCCAGGACGGAGATACGCAGTATTTT. This rearrangement joins TRBV4-2 to TRBJ2-3, with D uncertain. Germline V gene sequence: CDR1 LGHNA, CDR2 YNFKEQ. V lost 2 bases and J 5 bases, leaving 11 bases between the germline ends. This CDR3 comprises 14 residues.

This chain's CDR3 is CAISGEGTYEQYF. For the CDR3, the DNA is TGTGCCATCAGTGGAGAGGGCACCTACGAGCAGTACTTC. The rearrangement uses TRBV10-3 and TRBJ2-7; maybe TRBD2 (5 bases). Germline V gene lookup returns CDR1 ENHRY and CDR2 SYGVKD. The CDR3 has 13 residues. V lost 4 bases to trimming and J lost 2 bases, with 9 bases between them.

The J gene is TRBJ1-4, the V gene TRBV30, with a weak D call TRBD1 (6 bases). V dropped 1 base and J dropped 3 bases, with 12 bases sitting between them. CDR1 and CDR2 (germline): GTSNPN, SVGIG (reference sequence). The CDR3 spans 15 residues. The CDR3 is CAWSGDIGANEKLFF. DNA of the CDR3: TGTGCCTGGAGTGGGGACATTGGAGCTAATGAAAAACTGTTTTTT.

V gene TRBV19 combines with J gene TRBJ1-5; 7 positions match TRBD1. Looked up from germline, CDR1 is LNHDA and CDR2 is SQIVND (reference sequence). V was pared by 3 bases and J by 5 bases, with 4 bases of the junction left unmatched. The CDR3 covers 14 residues. DNA for the CDR3: TGTGCCAGTAGTATCGTCCAGGGGGATCAGCCCCAGCATTTT. Its translation is CASSIVQGDQPQHF. Full variable domain (outside the CDR3, taken from reference TRBV19 and TRBJ1-5): DGGITQSPKYLFRKEGQNVTLSCEQNLNHDAMYWYRQDPGQGLRLIYYSQIVNDFQKGDIAEGYSVSREKKESFPLTVTSAQKNPTAFYLCASSIVQGDQPQHFGDGTRLSIL.

This sequence joins TRBV7-2 and TRBJ1-4; no clear D gene. Germline CDR1 SGHTA, CDR2 FQGNSA. This CDR3 comprises 16 residues. The V gene lost 1 base and the J gene lost 1 base, with 10 bases spanning the gap. CDR3 sequence (DNA): TGTGCCAGCAGCTTAGACCGCGGGATAACTAATGAAAAACTGTTTTTT. This translates into CASSLDRGITNEKLFF.

The rearrangement joins TRBV6-5 to TRBJ2-7; 9 nucleotides line up with TRBD1. The CDR3 has 15 residues. Germline V gene sequence: CDR1 MNHEY, CDR2 SVGAGI. The junction had 3 bases not matched to a gene; V was cut back by 2 bases and J by 1 base. This CDR3 reads CASSYRDRESYEQYF. The CDR3 coding sequence is TGTGCCAGCAGTTACCGGGACAGGGAGTCCTACGAGCAGTACTTC.

V gene TRBV3-1 (or the pseudogene TRBV3-2) combines with J gene TRBJ2-5, with D unresolved. CDR1 and CDR2 (germline): LGHDT, YNNKEL (reference sequence). The V end was cut by 0 bases, the J end by 3 bases, with 5 bases between. CDR3 length: 13 amino acids. Written as DNA, the CDR3 is TGTGCCAGCAGCCAAGAGATCGAAGAGACCCAGTACTTC. This codes for CASSQEIEETQYF.

The chain couples TRBV7-2 to TRBJ2-7; 7 bases match TRBD1. The CDR3 is made up of 17 amino acids. Germline V lookup: CDR1 SGHTA, CDR2 FQGNSA. The V segment lost 5 bases and the J segment 5 bases; nucleotides outside the gene matches: 18. The CDR3 DNA reads as TGTGCCAGCAGCCCCACTAAGGGGTGGGACAGTGACAACGAGCAGTACTTC. Amino acids: CASSPTKGWDSDNEQYF.

This clone was seen ten or more times. The V gene is TRBV9, the J gene TRBJ2-2, with D perhaps assigned TRBD1 or TRBD2 (5 bases each). Per germline, CDR1 SGDLS and CDR2 YYNGEE. This CDR3 region has 14 residues. Trimming took off 4 bases at V and 5 bases at J, with 12 bases between the two ends. The CDR3 sequence is CASSPSWGTGELFF. The CDR3 DNA follows: TGTGCCAGCAGCCCCAGTTGGGGGACCGGGGAGCTGTTTTTT.

The chain employs TRBV6-5 and TRBJ1-1; D is ambiguous. The CDR3 extends over 12 amino acids. Germline CDR1 MNHEY, CDR2 SVGAGI. Trimming shortened V by 6 bases and J by 11 bases, and 16 bases separated the two germline ends. CDR3 region: CASSWAGVGAFF. The DNA of the CDR3 is TGTGCCAGCAGCTGGGCGGGCGTGGGGGCTTTCTTT.

This clone was counted a few times. J is TRBJ2-5 and V is TRBV2; D tentatively reads TRBD1 or TRBD2 (5 bases each). The CDR3 runs 14 residues. In germline, CDR1 is SNHLY, CDR2 FYNNEI. Trimming cost V 11 bases and J 1 base, with 17 bases left between them. CDR3: CADSGQGTQETQYF. Here the CDR3 DNA reads TGTGCCGACTCGGGGCAGGGCACCCAAGAGACCCAGTACTTC.

The gene calls are TRBV5-1 and TRBJ2-3; D unresolved. The germline V gene has CDR1 SGHRS and CDR2 YFSETQ. Between the trimmed V and J ends, which lost 5 bases and 0 bases, there was a span of 13 bases. The CDR3 length is 15 residues. The CDR3 sequence is CASRQIASSTDTQYF. The CDR3 DNA follows: TGCGCCAGCAGACAGATAGCATCTAGCACAGATACGCAGTATTTT.

V usage is TRBV18 and J usage is TRBJ1-4; TRBD1 might be the D (6 bases). CDR1 is KGHSH and CDR2 is LQKENI in the germline V gene. The CDR3 has 17 residues. V was clipped by 4 bases and J by 3 bases, with 18 bases between them. The CDR3 is CASSQSPRAGANEKLFF. In DNA, the CDR3 is TGTGCCAGCTCACAAAGCCCCCGGGCAGGGGCTAATGAAAAACTGTTTTTT.

The rearrangement links TRBV25-1 to TRBJ1-3, with TRBD1 as a possible D gene (6 bases). CDR3 size: 16 residues. V was cut by 4 bases and J by 2 bases, with 15 bases left in between. The germline V gene has CDR1 MGHDK and CDR2 SYGVNS. CDR3 in amino acids: CASSGHRVSAGNTIYF. The CDR3 DNA is TGTGCCAGCAGTGGCCACAGGGTGTCGGCTGGAAACACCATATATTTT.

The gene calls are TRBV10-3 and TRBJ2-4; 10 nucleotides align to TRBD2. CDR1 is ENHRY, CDR2 SYGVKD, per germline. The trim removed 3 bases at V and 8 bases at J, leaving 4 bases unmatched. This CDR3 spans 14 amino acids. The CDR3 spells CAISEAGGRDIQYF. In nucleotides, the CDR3 is TGTGCCATCAGTGAAGCGGGGGGGCGCGACATTCAGTACTTC.

The chain carries TRBV2 and TRBJ2-7; tentatively, D is TRBD2 (5 bases). The V end lost 6 bases, the J end lost 2 bases, and 17 bases lay between the germline ends. The CDR3 covers 15 residues. Per the germline V gene, CDR1 is SNHLY and CDR2 is FYNNEI. In DNA, the CDR3 is TGTGCCAGCAGCCCCGACACGGGATCTACCTACGAGCAGTACTTC. As protein: CASSPDTGSTYEQYF.

This chain joins TRBV2 and TRBJ2-4, with 11 bases lining up with TRBD1. The CDR3 contains 15 residues. J lost 1 base, V lost 4 bases, and 0 bases had no gene match. The V gene's germline CDR1 is SNHLY and CDR2 FYNNEI. The CDR3, as DNA: TGTGCCAGCAGTGGGACAGGGGGCGCCAAAAACATTCAGTACTTC. The encoded protein is CASSGTGGAKNIQYF.